This is a list of T cell receptor beta chains from one sample in a study of blood T cell repertoires in COVID-19. Some clones are missing from TCRdb's copy, which holds only in-frame ones; the method was immunoSEQ multiplex PCR. In the table there are 13,000 or so clones, approximately 72% of which are singletons. Sequenced input: peripheral blood. The receptors were sampled from a man aged 55 to 69 with COVID-19, enrolled during active disease. Each CDR3 is given without its conserved first and last residue. Fields, in order: V gene, J gene, CDR3 protein.

v_call: TRBV19; j_call: TRBJ2-3; cdr3_aa: ASSSLGGLAGGEWGTDTQY
v_call: TRBV3-1/TRBV3-2; j_call: TRBJ2-7; cdr3_aa: ASSLTIGRTSGGLTPYEQY
v_call: TRBV6-2/TRBV6-3; j_call: TRBJ2-5; cdr3_aa: ASSYRFVPETQY
v_call: TRBV4-1; j_call: TRBJ1-1; cdr3_aa: ASSQRYGNTEAF
v_call: TRBV4-3; j_call: TRBJ2-2; cdr3_aa: ASSYKSLGELF
v_call: TRBV11-2; j_call: TRBJ1-6; cdr3_aa: ASTPRAKGLSYNSPLH
v_call: TRBV27; j_call: TRBJ1-4; cdr3_aa: ASSSRQGAREKLF
v_call: TRBV7-9; j_call: TRBJ1-4; cdr3_aa: ASSKKDTLRRKLF
v_call: TRBV30; j_call: TRBJ2-2; cdr3_aa: AWGLHNTGELF
v_call: TRBV11-3; j_call: TRBJ2-1; cdr3_aa: ASSLGEPAQQF
v_call: TRBV12-5; j_call: TRBJ2-3; cdr3_aa: ASGLVIAGSTDTQY
v_call: TRBV20-1; j_call: TRBJ2-7; cdr3_aa: SATSNYEQY
v_call: TRBV27; j_call: TRBJ2-1; cdr3_aa: ASSFRLGIASNEQF
v_call: TRBV7-9; j_call: TRBJ2-2; cdr3_aa: ASSLVGSVTGELF
v_call: TRBV11-2; j_call: TRBJ1-2; cdr3_aa: ASSLGDIRGYT
v_call: TRBV4-3; j_call: TRBJ1-4; cdr3_aa: ASSQEPTGKDEKLF
v_call: TRBV5-1; j_call: TRBJ1-5; cdr3_aa: ASSLGQGDQPQH